This record concerns one TCR beta chain sequence. Its antigen has not been determined. Base qualities are missing; no much larger clone stands one base away. Blood samples for TCR beta sequencing were given by related transplant donors. Nuclei Lysis Solution was used to extract genomic DNA from fresh or cryopreserved unfractionated peripheral blood mononuclear cells. The CDR3 contains 17 residues, cysteine and phenylalanine counted. Kept here is only the CDR3 DNA, which spans 51 bases and is read in frame from base 1. V lost 0 bases and J lost 0 bases; the stretch between them is 12 bases long. CDR1 and CDR2 are read off the germline V gene as MGHRA and YSYEKL. This specimen comes from a study of T cell clonotyping in hematopoietic cell transplantation (dated by TCRdb to the early 2020s). Study-level background: The study collected around 150 blood samples from approximately 35 consecutive transplant recipients and their related donors. Patient recruitment ran from late 2015 to January 2017, and follow-up continued until late 2020 or death.

The immunoSEQ assay, a bias-controlled multiplex PCR using V- and J-specific primers, was used to amplify TCR beta CDR3 regions from genomic DNA. A proprietary barcode and Illumina adapter sequences were added to the CDR3 amplicons in a second PCR step. An Illumina MiSeq instrument was used to sequence the CDR3 libraries. As for the authors' bioinformatics: Export and quality control were handled in immunoSEQ Analyzer 3.0, while downstream analyses relied on R Bioconductor and Immunarch. Repertoire metrics were calculated using only productive rearrangements within the normalized downsampled data set. In the normalized cohort, a clonotype counted as pathologically expanded if the clonotype was larger than 5 templates. Repertoire diversity was measured with the Inverse Simpson Index. To capture all clonotypes, the CMV-specificity analyses were run on the non-normalized data set. TCRdb took over this immuneACCESS table, retaining in-frame rearrangements with V and J assigned. Such tables are incomplete; in checked studies, under half of the missing clones stem from an unresolved V gene, and the remainder is unexplained. Clone size and V and J calls were adopted from that table, with D and trimming inferred from the DNA. The sample yields 37,000 or so clones; 80% to 90% were counted once. Jointly, the top ten make up about 2% of the sample.

The paper's findings and limits, for the study overall: After transplant, TCR diversity in recipients dropped, and pathologically expanded clonotypes increased progressively from day 30 to day 180. Donor and pretransplant recipient Inverse Simpson Index values predicted broader posttransplant TCR repertoire diversity. Just a small fraction of recipient repertoires overlapped with donor repertoires, and more than 95% appeared de novo at the given depth. The sample size was limited and the cells went unsorted, which meant the CD4 and CD8 repertoire contributions could not be told apart.

The chain is encoded by TRBV4-1 joined to TRBJ1-3; no D gene is confidently identified. The sequencing sample was made of peripheral blood mononuclear cells. This receptor was taken from a woman aged 40 to 50 in good health. Some clones in this sample may be carry-over from other donors' samples. The DNA sequence reads TGCGCCAGCAGCCAAGATTCCGGGCGGTACTCTGGAAACACCATATATTTT. Its protein is CASSQDSGRYSGNTIYF.